The source of this T cell receptor (beta chain) is a study of blood T cells in healthy people across ages. The CDR3 totals 15 residues. Germline CDR1 reads SGHRS; CDR2 reads YFSETQ. V was shortened by 5 bases and J by 2 bases, with 17 bases between the two germline ends. Healthy Caucasian individuals from Russia aged about 6 to 95 were enrolled as donors. Then a second PCR, running roughly 6 to 11 cycles, was carried out with a sample-barcoded 5' primer and a J-beta primer mix. TCRdb used MiXCR to reprocess the 5' RACE reads, holding one entry per CDR3 protein. The data contain about 1 million distinct CDR3 sequences, more than 40% of them singletons.

Material for sequencing was blood. The chain uses TRBV5-1 and TRBJ2-7; the D gene is possibly TRBD2 (6 bases). The sequence derives from a woman in her sixties in good health. CDR3 amino acids: CASRLAGGATYEQYF. The DNA for the CDR3 is TGCGCCAGCAGACTAGCCGGAGGGGCTACCTACGAGCAGTACTTC.